The 7 T cell receptor beta chains below were found in one sample sequenced in a study of glioma-infiltrating T cells after dendritic cell vaccination. The time point is: after dendritic cell vaccination, including at tumor progression/relapse. This table comes from immunoSEQ multiplex PCR, and its TCRdb copy is limited to in-frame clones, with some not included. The sample contains about 50,000 clones, roughly 90% of which appear only once. Source: blood, taken after dendritic cell vaccination. The receptor source for this set is a human donor with glioblastoma.

The chain combines TRBV19 with TRBJ1-2; D remains unclear. CDR1 LNHDA and CDR2 SQIVND come from the germline V gene (reference sequence). This CDR3 region has 13 residues. Trimming removed 5 bases from V and 3 bases from J, with 10 bases in between. This CDR3 is CASSPGRYYGYTF. The CDR3 DNA sequence: TGTGCCAGTAGTCCCGGCAGGTACTATGGCTACACCTTC. Looking up the rest from reference TRBV19 and TRBJ1-2 gives the full variable domain: DGGITQSPKYLFRKEGQNVTLSCEQNLNHDAMYWYRQDPGQGLRLIYYSQIVNDFQKGDIAEGYSVSREKKESFPLTVTSAQKNPTAFYLCASSPGRYYGYTFGSGTRLTVV.

The rearrangement joins TRBV4-3 to TRBJ2-3; TRBD2 agrees at 8 bases. Germline V gives CDR1 LGHNA, CDR2 YSLEER. J was trimmed by 6 bases and V by 1 base; bases with no gene match: 6. The CDR3 is made up of 15 amino acids. CDR3 amino acids: CASSQGPTSVDTQYF. The CDR3 bases are TGCGCCAGCAGCCAAGGGCCGACTAGCGTGGATACGCAGTATTTT.

Regarding this clone: One junction end does not reproduce the germline sequence, and a read error may be involved. V and J are TRBV7-3 and TRBJ1-1; 7 nucleotides match TRBD1. CDR1 and CDR2 (germline): SGHTA, FQGTGA. The CDR3 totals 16 residues. Here the CDR3 reads CASSLTGTAVNTEAFF. The DNA of the CDR3 is TGTGCCAGCAGCCTAACAGGGACAGCGGTGAACACTGAAGCTTTCTTT.

The V call is TRBV5-4, the J call TRBJ2-3; 8 nucleotides align to TRBD2. CDR3 size: 14 residues. V was clipped by 3 bases and J by 4 bases; unmatched bases: 4. CDR1 SGHNT and CDR2 YYREEE come from the germline V gene (reference sequence). CDR3 nucleotide sequence: TGTGCCAGCAGCTCCCGGGAGGGCGCAGATACGCAGTATTTT. Translated: CASSSREGADTQYF.

CDR3 nucleotide sequence: TGTGCCAGCAGCTTTGGGGGCAGCAGCCACGAGCAGTACTTC. Its translation is CASSFGGSSHEQYF. The rearrangement links TRBV7-8 to TRBJ2-7, with D perhaps matching TRBD1 (6 bases). The V end lost 3 bases, the J end lost 5 bases, and 14 bases lay between the germline ends. Germline-derived CDR1 and CDR2 are SGHVS and FQNEAQ. This CDR3 has 14 amino acids.

The chain has TRBV18 and TRBJ1-5, with TRBD1 as a possible D gene (5 bases). Germline lookup yields CDR1 KGHSH and CDR2 LQKENI. The CDR3 totals 17 residues. V was shortened by 3 bases and J by 0 bases, with 15 bases between the two germline ends. CDR3 region: CASSPLDRSNSNQPQHF. The CDR3 DNA reads TGTGCCAGCTCACCCCTTGACAGATCGAATAGCAATCAGCCCCAGCATTTT.

This chain links TRBV7-2 with TRBJ2-4; D not resolved. Deletions cut 3 bases from V and 0 bases from J, with 9 bases between. The CDR3 runs to 15 residues. CDR1 is SGHTA and CDR2 is FQGNSA in the germline V gene. CDR3 protein: CASSFDRLAKNIQYF. In nucleotides, the CDR3 is TGTGCCAGCAGCTTTGATCGACTAGCCAAAAACATTCAGTACTTC.